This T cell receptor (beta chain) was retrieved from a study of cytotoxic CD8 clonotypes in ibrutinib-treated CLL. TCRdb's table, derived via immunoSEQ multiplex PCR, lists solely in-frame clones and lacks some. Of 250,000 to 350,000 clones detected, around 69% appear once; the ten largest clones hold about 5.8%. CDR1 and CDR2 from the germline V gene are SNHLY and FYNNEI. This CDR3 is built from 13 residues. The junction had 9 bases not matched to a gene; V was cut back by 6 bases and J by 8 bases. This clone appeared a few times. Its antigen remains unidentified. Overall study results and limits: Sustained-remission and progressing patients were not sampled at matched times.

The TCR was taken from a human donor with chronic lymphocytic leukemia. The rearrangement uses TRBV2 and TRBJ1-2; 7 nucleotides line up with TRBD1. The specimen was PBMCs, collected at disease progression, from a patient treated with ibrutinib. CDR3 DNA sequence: TGTGCCAGCAGGACCACAGGGGTACAGGGCTACACCTTC. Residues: CASRTTGVQGYTF.